This T cell receptor (beta chain) is from a study of post-analysis software for immune sequencing data. Findings of the study overall: When patients were compared with controls, 5 or 6 TRBV segments were more frequent, TRBV5-6, TRBV5-1 and TRBV20-1 among them.

V dropped 3 bases and J dropped 1 base, with 16 bases sitting between them. Germline CDR1 reads DFQATT; CDR2 reads SNEGSKA (reference sequence). CDR3 length equals 16 residues. Prepared TCR beta cDNA libraries contained unique molecular identifiers. TCRdb independently ran MiXCR on the PCR reads; one entry per CDR3 protein. The table records approximately 730,000 distinct CDR3 sequences, about 27% of them present only once. Regarding this clonotype: Its antigen is as yet unknown.

Sequencing used blood. The source of this sequence is a girl aged 5-17 years with multiple sclerosis. The J gene is TRBJ2-4, the V gene TRBV20-1; possible D gene TRBD2, 6 bases. The CDR3 DNA follows: TGCAGTGCTAGGTCCGGGAGCGGGTCCGCCAAAAACATTCAGTACTTC. Protein: CSARSGSGSAKNIQYF.